This paragraph reports one T cell receptor (beta chain). This CDR3 has 13 amino acids. V was clipped by 7 bases and J by 4 bases, with 10 bases between them. Germline V lookup: CDR1 LNHDA, CDR2 SQIVND (reference sequence). The sample is drawn from a study of cytomegalovirus exposure and HLA in healthy donors. The PCR ran on 60 Vbeta and 13 Jbeta primers. TCRdb's copy holds only in-frame clones and misses some; the assay was immunoSEQ multiplex PCR. This repertoire shows about 200,000 clones, around 79% found once; its top ten account for approximately 1.5%. This sequence was found in a girl aged 10 to 17 in good health and CMV-seropositive. The V gene is TRBV19, the J gene TRBJ2-2; maybe TRBD1 (5 bases). The sequenced material came from PBMCs. The CDR3 region has the DNA TGTGCCAGTACGTCAGGGTTCACCGGGGAGCTGTTTTTT. Encoded protein: CASTSGFTGELFF.